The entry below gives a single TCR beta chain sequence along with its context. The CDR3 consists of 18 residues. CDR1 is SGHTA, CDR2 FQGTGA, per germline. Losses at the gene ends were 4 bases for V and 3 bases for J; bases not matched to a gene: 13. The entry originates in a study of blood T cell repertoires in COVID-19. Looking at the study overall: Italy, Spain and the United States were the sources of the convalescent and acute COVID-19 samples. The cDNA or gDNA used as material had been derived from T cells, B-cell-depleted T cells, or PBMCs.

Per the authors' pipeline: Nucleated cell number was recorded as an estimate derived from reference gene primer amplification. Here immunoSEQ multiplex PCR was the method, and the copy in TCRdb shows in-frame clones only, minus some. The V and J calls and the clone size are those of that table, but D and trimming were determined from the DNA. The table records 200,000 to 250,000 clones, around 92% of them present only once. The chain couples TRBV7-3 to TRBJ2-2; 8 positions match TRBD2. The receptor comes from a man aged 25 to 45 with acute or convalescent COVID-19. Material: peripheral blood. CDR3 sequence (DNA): TGTGCCAGCAGCTCCCCCGGGGGGGCCGGTATGGACACCGGGGAGCTGTTTTTT. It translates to CASSSPGGAGMDTGELFF.